The 15 T cell receptor beta chains presented below share a single source sample, sequenced in a study of sequential checkpoint blockade in melanoma. The table came from immunoSEQ multiplex PCR; TCRdb's copy has only in-frame clones and leaves some out. The table includes more than 9,500 clones, 65% to 85% detected once. Treatment denoted: randomized to nivolumab then ipilimumab (arm A) or the reverse (arm B). This specimen consisted of CD8+ T cells sorted from blood (inferred from file names), obtained from a patient given nivolumab and ipilimumab in sequence. The receptors here all came from a human donor with melanoma.

This clone appeared once. The chain has TRBV28 and TRBJ2-7; 12 bases are a match to TRBD2. V lost 8 bases, J lost 1 base, and 9 bases stayed unmatched. The CDR3 sequence is 16 residues long. The germline V gene encodes CDR1 MDHEN and CDR2 SYDVKM. In DNA, the CDR3 is TGTGCCAGCTTACTAGCGGGAGGCTCTCCTTCCTACGAGCAGTACTTC. Encoded protein: CASLLAGGSPSYEQYF.

The chain links TRBV28 to TRBJ1-4, with D perhaps TRBD1 (6 bases). Germline values: CDR1 MDHEN, CDR2 SYDVKM. The CDR3 loop spans 17 amino acids. Trimming shortened V by 3 bases and J by 11 bases, and 25 bases separated the two germline ends. The CDR3 region is CASSFSFPGTRAKKLFF. CDR3 DNA sequence: TGTGCCAGCAGTTTCTCCTTCCCTGGGACAAGGGCGAAGAAACTGTTTTTT.

The chain joins TRBV10-3 to TRBJ2-7; possibly TRBD1 for D (6 bases). Per germline, CDR1 ENHRY and CDR2 SYGVKD. Trimming pared 4 bases from V and 2 bases from J, leaving 15 bases between. The CDR3 sequence is 15 residues long. The CDR3 coding sequence is TGTGCCATCAGTGGGGGGACACCTAGTCCCTACGAGCAGTACTTC. Protein: CAISGGTPSPYEQYF.

The rearrangement joins TRBV10-3 to TRBJ2-7; 9 bases align to TRBD1. The length of the CDR3 is 15 residues. V was pared by 2 bases and J by 3 bases, with 5 bases of the junction left unmatched. Germline CDR1 is ENHRY and CDR2 is SYGVKD. The CDR3 sequence: CAISEPGQGNYEQYF. The CDR3 region has the DNA TGTGCCATCAGTGAGCCGGGACAGGGTAACTACGAGCAGTACTTC.

DNA for the CDR3: TGTGCCAGCAGCGCTGACAGGGGGCAGTCCTACGAGCAGTACTTC. It translates to CASSADRGQSYEQYF. The rearrangement uses TRBV21-1 and TRBJ2-7; the DNA was not compared with TRBD1, the D call given in the table. TRBV21-1 represents a pseudogene. This CDR3 is 15 amino acids long.

Concerning this clone: The junction departs from the called germline gene at one end, perhaps through a read error. V usage is TRBV28 and J usage is TRBJ1-5; TRBD1 is a possible D gene (6 bases). There are 12 residues in the CDR3. Germline CDR1 is MDHEN and CDR2 is SYDVKM. The DNA of the CDR3 is TGTGCCGGCAGGGGCAGCGGATGGCCCCAGCATTTT. This sequence encodes CAGRGSGWPQHF.

CDR3 DNA sequence: TGTGCCAGCAGTGAACTTTCCGCAGATACGCAGTATTTT. Its translation: CASSELSADTQYF. The chain recombines TRBV2 with TRBJ2-3; D is ambiguous. In germline, CDR1 is SNHLY, CDR2 FYNNEI. The CDR3 has 13 amino acids. The V end lost 2 bases, the J end lost 4 bases, and 7 bases lay between the germline ends.

V usage is TRBV6-6 and J usage is TRBJ1-4; the match to TRBD1 covers 7 bases. This CDR3 is 14 amino acids long. The germline V gene has CDR1 MNHNY and CDR2 SVGAGI (reference sequence). After removal of 4 bases from V and 7 bases from J, the junction contained 6 bases not matched to a gene. The CDR3 nucleotides read TGTGCCAGCAGTTCCCAGGGGGAAGGTGAAAAACTGTTTTTT. It yields the protein CASSSQGEGEKLFF.

The rearrangement links TRBV29-1 to TRBJ1-1; D call uncertain. This CDR3 has 12 amino acids. V was shortened by 6 bases and J by 3 bases, with 11 bases between the two germline ends. Germline CDR1 SQVTM, CDR2 ANQGSEA. CDR3 DNA: TGCAGCGTAGTAGGCCGGGACACTGAAGCTTTCTTT. Translated, it gives CSVVGRDTEAFF. The full variable domain, its missing parts supplied by reference TRBV29-1 and TRBJ1-1, is SAVISQKPSRDICQRGTSLTIQCQVDSQVTMMFWYRQQPGQSLTLIATANQGSEATYESGFVIDKFPISRPNLTFSTLTVSNMSPEDSSIYLCSVVGRDTEAFFGQGTRLTVV.

The chain is built from TRBV6-1 and TRBJ1-5; 9 bases agree with TRBD1. CDR3 length: 16 residues. J was trimmed by 6 bases and V by 1 base; bases with no gene match: 7. CDR1 and CDR2 (germline): MNHNS, SASEGT. CDR3 nucleotides: TGTGCCAGCAGTGAAGATCCCGGGACAGGGACTCAGCCCCAGCATTTT. Protein sequence: CASSEDPGTGTQPQHF.

This rearrangement joins TRBV6-4 to TRBJ2-7; the D gene is possibly TRBD1 (7 bases). This CDR3 spans 14 amino acids. Germline V gene sequence: CDR1 MRHNA, CDR2 SNTAGT. Trimming cost V 2 bases and J 7 bases, with 15 bases left between them. As DNA, the CDR3 is TGTGCCAGCAGTGACGGGCCAGGGGGGAGTGAGCAGTACTTC. It specifies CASSDGPGGSEQYF.

The chain uses TRBV9 and TRBJ2-1; the match to TRBD2 covers 13 bases. Germline values: CDR1 SGDLS, CDR2 YYNGEE. Trimming took 4 bases from V and 0 from J; bases not matched to a gene: 4. The CDR3 spans 17 residues. The CDR3 DNA follows: TGTGCCAGCAGCCCACGGACTAGCGGGAGCTCCTACAATGAGCAGTTCTTC. Amino acids: CASSPRTSGSSYNEQFF.

The J gene is TRBJ2-6, the V gene TRBV7-9, with 7 bases fitting TRBD1. Germline lookup yields CDR1 SEHNR and CDR2 FQNEAQ (reference sequence). V lost 6 bases and J lost 0; bases outside the gene matches: 11. The CDR3 runs 18 residues. CDR3 protein: CASSYTGTEDSGANVLTF. The CDR3 bases are TGTGCCAGCAGTTACACCGGGACAGAAGACTCTGGGGCCAACGTCCTGACTTTC.

The chain has TRBV15 and TRBJ1-1, with D unclear. This CDR3 has 15 amino acids. Germline CDR1 is LNHNV and CDR2 is YYDKDF (reference sequence). The germline V and J ends were trimmed by 0 bases and 5 bases, with 13 bases remaining between them. The CDR3 DNA follows: TGTGCCACCAGCAGAGATAATCCGGGGTTAACTGAAGCTTTCTTT. Its protein product is CATSRDNPGLTEAFF.

V and J are TRBV5-1 and TRBJ2-7; D is possibly TRBD2 (6 bases). The V gene lost 4 bases and the J gene lost 2 bases, with 19 bases spanning the gap. Germline V gene data show CDR1 as SGHRS and CDR2 as YFSETQ. The CDR3 runs to 16 residues. DNA of the CDR3: TGCGCCAGCAGCGGGACGTCGGGGGTCTTCACCTACGAGCAGTACTTC. It translates to CASSGTSGVFTYEQYF.